This passage covers 20 T cell receptor beta chains from one sample sequenced in a study of cytomegalovirus exposure and HLA in healthy donors. The PCR had 60 Vbeta and 13 Jbeta primers. This table comes from immunoSEQ multiplex PCR, and its TCRdb copy is limited to in-frame clones, with some not included. The sample contains some 130,000 clones, roughly three quarters of which appear only once. Sequenced: PBMCs. All receptors derive from a female donor in good health and CMV-seronegative.

This chain uses TRBV5-5 with TRBJ1-2; 8 bases fit TRBD1. Germline V gene lookup returns CDR1 SGHKS and CDR2 YYEKEE (reference sequence). This CDR3 comprises 13 residues. Losses at the gene ends were 5 bases for V and 4 bases for J; bases not matched to a gene: 4. Here the CDR3 reads CASSDRGGYGYTF. The CDR3 DNA reads as TGTGCCAGCAGTGACAGGGGCGGCTATGGCTACACCTTC.

This clone appeared a few times. Sequence at one end of the junction differs from germline and may be a read error. V usage is TRBV7-7 and J usage is TRBJ2-7; D ambiguous. The CDR3 contains 13 residues. CDR1 and CDR2 (germline): SSHAT, FNYEAQ (reference sequence). CDR3 sequence reads: CASSLLGGDEQYF. CDR3 bases: TGTGCTAGCAGCTTGCTCGGCGGTGACGAGCAGTACTTC.

V is TRBV27 and J is TRBJ2-2, with 9 bases aligning to TRBD1. Germline assignment: CDR1 MNHEY and CDR2 SMNVEV (reference sequence). The V gene end was trimmed by 5 bases and the J gene end by 1 base; junction bases not matched to a gene: 2. The CDR3 has 15 residues. The CDR3 loop reads CASSNRGLNTGELFF. DNA of the CDR3: TGTGCCAGCAGTAACAGGGGGCTGAACACCGGGGAGCTGTTTTTT.

The chain links TRBV20-1 to TRBJ2-7; D gene ambiguous. V lost 6 bases and J 5 bases, leaving 11 bases between the germline ends. The CDR3 consists of 11 residues. From germline, CDR1 is DFQATT and CDR2 SNEGSKA (reference sequence). The DNA of the CDR3 is TGCAGTGCCGGAACCAGGAACGAGCAGTACTTC. Encoded protein: CSAGTRNEQYF.

A note on this clone: One junction end does not reproduce the germline sequence, and a read error may be involved. This chain links TRBV7-9 with TRBJ1-1; no reliable D call. Germline-derived CDR1 and CDR2 are SEHNR and FQNEAQ (reference sequence). The length of the CDR3 is 18 residues. The CDR3 reads CSSSHTPTYSGKKTEAFF. The CDR3 DNA follows: TGTTCCAGCAGCCACACCCCTACCTACTCGGGGAAGAAGACTGAAGCTTTCTTT.

This CDR3 is CASSEVHSNQPQHF. The CDR3 bases are TGTGCCAGCAGTGAAGTACATAGCAATCAGCCCCAGCATTTT. The chain carries TRBV2 and TRBJ1-5; D uncertain. Trimming stripped 1 base from V and 0 bases from J, with 4 bases between. From germline, CDR1 is SNHLY and CDR2 FYNNEI. CDR3 length equals 14 residues.

This rearrangement joins TRBV10-3 to TRBJ1-5; D remains ambiguous. V was shortened by 7 bases and J by 6 bases, with 13 bases between the two germline ends. The germline gives CDR1 ENHRY, CDR2 SYGVKD. CDR3 length: 13 amino acids. CDR3 protein: CAIKEQLGQPQHF. The CDR3 region has the DNA TGTGCCATCAAGGAACAGTTGGGTCAGCCCCAGCATTTT.

This clone was counted a single time. The V call is TRBV7-5, the J call TRBJ2-2; TRBD1 was called by the table and not checked on the DNA. TRBV7-5 is a pseudogene locus. The CDR3 is 15 amino acids. CDR3 in amino acids: CARSLSRQNTGELFF. CDR3 sequence (DNA): TGTGCCAGAAGCTTATCCAGGCAGAACACCGGGGAGCTGTTTTTT.

This chain joins TRBV11-2 and TRBJ2-7, with D uncertain. V lost 5 bases, J lost 0 bases, and 8 bases lay in between. This CDR3 comprises 13 residues. CDR1 is SGHAT, CDR2 FQNNGV, per germline. The CDR3 region is CASSRDRSYEQYF. In nucleotides, the CDR3 is TGTGCCAGCAGCCGCGATCGCTCCTACGAGCAGTACTTC.

V and J are TRBV5-1 and TRBJ2-7; no firm D call. This CDR3 region has 15 residues. Germline V gene data show CDR1 as SGHRS and CDR2 as YFSETQ. V was trimmed by 1 base and J by 0 bases, leaving 11 bases between them. CDR3 amino acids: CASSLTGETSYEQYF. As DNA, the CDR3 is TGCGCCAGCAGCTTGACGGGTGAGACCTCCTACGAGCAGTACTTC.

The V and J genes are TRBV2 and TRBJ1-5; 10 nucleotides line up with TRBD1. CDR1 is SNHLY, CDR2 FYNNEI, per germline. This CDR3 is 13 amino acids long. J lost 6 bases, V lost 4 bases, and 0 bases had no gene match. The CDR3 region is CASSGTGGQPQHF. The CDR3 DNA is TGTGCCAGCAGTGGGACAGGGGGTCAGCCCCAGCATTTT.

V usage is TRBV14 and J usage is TRBJ2-1, with D perhaps TRBD2 (7 bases). CDR1 is SGHDN and CDR2 is FVKESK in the germline V gene. Trimming stripped 1 base from V and 6 bases from J, with 19 bases between. This CDR3 is 17 amino acids long. CDR3 residues: CASSQGLRGPSGNEQFF. The CDR3 nucleotides are TGTGCCAGCAGCCAAGGGCTGCGGGGGCCATCGGGCAATGAGCAGTTCTTC.

The V gene is TRBV2, the J gene TRBJ2-3; TRBD1 agrees at 9 bases. Germline CDR1 reads SNHLY; CDR2 reads FYNNEI. This CDR3 contains 15 residues. With 8 bases clipped from V and 0 bases from J, the junction kept 6 bases outside the gene matches. For the CDR3, the DNA is TGTGCCAGCGCCTTTGACAGGGGGAGCACAGATACGCAGTATTTT. This gives the protein CASAFDRGSTDTQYF.

This chain uses TRBV7-2 with TRBJ2-3; perhaps TRBD1 as D (6 bases). Between the trimmed V and J ends, which lost 5 bases and 2 bases, there was a span of 14 bases. There are 15 residues in the CDR3. Germline lookup yields CDR1 SGHTA and CDR2 FQGNSA. The CDR3 DNA reads as TGTGCCAGCAGCACAACAGGGACGGACACAGATACGCAGTATTTT. It codes for CASSTTGTDTDTQYF. Together with reference TRBV7-2 and TRBJ2-3, the CDR3 gives the full variable domain: GAGVSQSPSNKVTEKGKDVELRCDPISGHTALYWYRQSLGQGLEFLIYFQGNSAPDKSGLPSDRFSAERTGGSVSTLTIQRTQQEDSAVYLCASSTTGTDTDTQYFGPGTRLTVL.

This sequence joins TRBV19 and TRBJ2-7, with 8 bases matching TRBD1. The CDR3 sequence is 15 residues long. J was trimmed by 1 base and V by 6 bases; bases with no gene match: 8. From germline, CDR1 is LNHDA and CDR2 SQIVND (reference sequence). The CDR3: CASSGQGGRSYEQYF. As DNA, the CDR3 is TGTGCCAGTAGCGGACAGGGTGGGCGATCCTACGAGCAGTACTTC.

Turning to this clone: One junction end disagrees with the germline gene, perhaps due to a read error. The rearrangement links TRBV7-7 to TRBJ2-3; D may be TRBD1 (7 bases). The germline V gene encodes CDR1 SSHAT and CDR2 FNYEAQ (reference sequence). The CDR3 is made up of 16 amino acids. The chain's CDR3 is CASSLGPGGFTDTQYF. CDR3 DNA sequence: TGTGCTAGCAGCTTAGGGCCAGGGGGGTTCACAGATACGCAGTATTTT.

V gene TRBV6-1 combines with J gene TRBJ1-4; D not resolved. The V end lost 9 bases, the J end lost 7 bases, and 12 bases lay between the germline ends. The CDR3 totals 12 residues. CDR1 is MNHNS and CDR2 is SASEGT in the germline V gene. CDR3 sequence (DNA): TGTGCCAGGATATACGGTCGTGAAAAACTGTTTTTT. Translated, it gives CARIYGREKLFF.

This rearrangement joins TRBV9 to TRBJ2-2; 8 bases line up with TRBD2. Trimming cost V 7 bases and J 8 bases; bases outside gene matches: 19. This CDR3 comprises 17 residues. CDR1 SGDLS and CDR2 YYNGEE come from the germline V gene. The CDR3 is CASGDSRASGFLGELFF. CDR3 nucleotide sequence: TGTGCCAGCGGGGACTCACGGGCTAGCGGGTTTCTGGGGGAGCTGTTTTTT.

The chain employs TRBV5-4 and TRBJ1-2, with 8 bases aligning to TRBD1. The CDR3 spans 14 residues. Germline CDR1 is SGHNT and CDR2 is YYREEE (reference sequence). V was clipped by 1 base and J by 6 bases; unmatched bases: 5. CDR3 residues: CASSLSDRDHGYTF. Here the CDR3 DNA reads TGTGCCAGCAGCTTGTCGGACAGGGACCATGGCTACACCTTC.

V is TRBV10-3 and J is TRBJ2-1; 7 bases agree with TRBD1. Germline V gene data show CDR1 as ENHRY and CDR2 as SYGVKD. CDR3 length: 16 residues. The V segment lost 4 bases and the J segment 6 bases; nucleotides outside the gene matches: 12. This chain's CDR3 is CAISALGTVGGNEQFF. The CDR3 nucleotides are TGTGCCATCAGTGCGTTGGGGACAGTAGGAGGCAATGAGCAGTTCTTC.